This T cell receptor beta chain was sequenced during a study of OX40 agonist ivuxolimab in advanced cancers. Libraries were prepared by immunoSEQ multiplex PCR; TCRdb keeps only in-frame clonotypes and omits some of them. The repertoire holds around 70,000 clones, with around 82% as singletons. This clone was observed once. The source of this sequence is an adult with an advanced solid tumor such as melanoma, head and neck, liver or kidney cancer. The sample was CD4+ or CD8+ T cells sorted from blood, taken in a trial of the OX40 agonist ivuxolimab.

The CDR3, as DNA: TGCAGCGTTGGGGAGACAGGGGTGCTTTATGGCTACACCTTC. Translation gives CSVGETGVLYGYTF. The chain employs TRBV29-1 and TRBJ1-2; 8 bases line up with TRBD1. V trimming: 4 bases; J trimming: 5 bases; junction bases outside the gene matches: 9. CDR1 and CDR2 (germline): SQVTM, ANQGSEA. There are 14 residues in the CDR3.